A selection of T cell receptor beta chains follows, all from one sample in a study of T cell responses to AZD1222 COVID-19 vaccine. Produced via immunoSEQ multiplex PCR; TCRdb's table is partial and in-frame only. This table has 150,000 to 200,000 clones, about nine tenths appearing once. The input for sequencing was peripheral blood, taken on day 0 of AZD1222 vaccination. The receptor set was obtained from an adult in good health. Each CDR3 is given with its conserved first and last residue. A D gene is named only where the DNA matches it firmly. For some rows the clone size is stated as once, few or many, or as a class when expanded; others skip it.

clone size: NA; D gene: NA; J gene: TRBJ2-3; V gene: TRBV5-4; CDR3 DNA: TGTGCCAGCAGCCGCAATGGGGTCAACACAGATACGCAGTATTTT; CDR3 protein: CASSRNGVNTDTQYF
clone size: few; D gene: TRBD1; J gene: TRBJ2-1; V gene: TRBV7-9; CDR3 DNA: TGTGCCAGCAGTATAGGGACAGGGGGTAACTACAATGAGCAGTTCTTC; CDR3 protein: CASSIGTGGNYNEQFF
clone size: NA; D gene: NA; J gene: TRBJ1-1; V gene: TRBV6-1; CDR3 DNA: TGTGCCAGCAGTGATCTAGGGGCTTTCTTT; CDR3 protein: CASSDLGAFF
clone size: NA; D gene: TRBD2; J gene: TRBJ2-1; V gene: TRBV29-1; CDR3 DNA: TGCAGCGTTGAAGACCTAGCGGGAGGGTCCTACAATGAGCAGTTCTTC; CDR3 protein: CSVEDLAGGSYNEQFF
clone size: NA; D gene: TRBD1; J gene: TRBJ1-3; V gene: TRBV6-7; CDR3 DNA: TGTGCCAACAAACAGGGGAGGTGTGGAAACACCATATATTTT; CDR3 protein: CANKQGRCGNTIYF
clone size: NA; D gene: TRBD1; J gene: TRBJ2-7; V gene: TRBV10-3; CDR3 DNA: TGTGCCACCCTCCGGGACAGATACTACGAGCAGTACTTC; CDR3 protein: CATLRDRYYEQYF
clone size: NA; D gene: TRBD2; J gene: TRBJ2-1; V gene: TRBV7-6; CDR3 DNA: TGTGCCAGCAGCTCCACCACTAGCGGGCTCTCCTACAATGAGCAGTTCTTC; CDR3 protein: CASSSTTSGLSYNEQFF
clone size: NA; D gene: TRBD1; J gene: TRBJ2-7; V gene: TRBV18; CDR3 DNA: TGTGCCAGCTCAACCGGGACAGGGGCTGGGGAGCAGTACTTC; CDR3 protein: CASSTGTGAGEQYF
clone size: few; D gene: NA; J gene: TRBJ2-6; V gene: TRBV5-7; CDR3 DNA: TGTGCCAGCAGCTTGGTTTCCGGGAATCCCCTCTCTGGGGCCAACGTCCTGACTTTC; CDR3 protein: CASSLVSGNPLSGANVLTF
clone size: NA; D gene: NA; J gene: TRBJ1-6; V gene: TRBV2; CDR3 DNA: TGTGCCAGCAGTGAATGGGGGAGCTCCTATAATTCACCCCTCCACTTT; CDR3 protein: CASSEWGSSYNSPLHF
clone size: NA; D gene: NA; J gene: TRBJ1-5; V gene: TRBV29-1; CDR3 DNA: TGCAGCGTTCAGGGAGGGGGCAATCAGCCCCAGCATTTT; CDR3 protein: CSVQGGGNQPQHF
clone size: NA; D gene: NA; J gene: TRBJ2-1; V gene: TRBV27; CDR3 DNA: TGTGCCAGCTCTAAAGCCTACAATGAGCAGTTCTTC; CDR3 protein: CASSKAYNEQFF
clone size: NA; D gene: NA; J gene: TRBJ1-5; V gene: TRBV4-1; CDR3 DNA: TGCGCCAGCAGCCAAGATCGGCCGATATATAGCAATCAGCCCCAGCATTTT; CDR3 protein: CASSQDRPIYSNQPQHF
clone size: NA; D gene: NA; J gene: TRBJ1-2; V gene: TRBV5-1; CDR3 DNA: TGCGCCAGCAGCTCGTCCGGGGCCCCCGATGGCTACACCTTC; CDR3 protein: CASSSSGAPDGYTF
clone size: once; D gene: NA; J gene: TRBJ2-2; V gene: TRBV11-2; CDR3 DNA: TGTGCCAGCAGCTTGGGCGGCACCGGGGAGCTGTTTTTT; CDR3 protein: CASSLGGTGELFF
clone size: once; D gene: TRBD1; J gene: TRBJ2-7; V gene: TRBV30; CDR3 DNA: TGTGCCTGGAGCCGACAGGGGGCGTCCGAGCAGTACTTC; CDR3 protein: CAWSRQGASEQYF
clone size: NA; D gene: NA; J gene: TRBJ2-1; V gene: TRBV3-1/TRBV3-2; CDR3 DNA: TGTGCCAGCAGCCGACTAGTGGGCAATGAGCAGTTCTTC; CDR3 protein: CASSRLVGNEQFF
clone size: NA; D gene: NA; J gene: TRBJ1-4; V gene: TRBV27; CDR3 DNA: TGTGCCAGCAGTTTGGGTCCTACGGGGGCAACTAATGAAAAACTGTTTTTT; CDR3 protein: CASSLGPTGATNEKLFF
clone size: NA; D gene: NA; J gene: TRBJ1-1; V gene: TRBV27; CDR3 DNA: TGTGCCAGCAGTCCTATAGACAGGACGGACACTGAAGCTTTCTTT; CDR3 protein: CASSPIDRTDTEAFF
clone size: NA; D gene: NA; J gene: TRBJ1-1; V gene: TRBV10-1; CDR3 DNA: TGCGCCAGCAGTGAGACGGGACGGGGGACTGAAGCTTTCTTT; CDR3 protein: CASSETGRGTEAFF
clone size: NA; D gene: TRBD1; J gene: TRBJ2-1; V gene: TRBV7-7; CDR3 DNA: TGTGCCAGCAGCCCATCGGGACAGGGGCCCTACAATGAGCAGTTCTTC; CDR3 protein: CASSPSGQGPYNEQFF
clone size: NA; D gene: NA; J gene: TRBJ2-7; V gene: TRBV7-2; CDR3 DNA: TGTGCCAGCAGCTCACGGACCCTCTACGAGCAGTACTTC; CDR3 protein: CASSSRTLYEQYF
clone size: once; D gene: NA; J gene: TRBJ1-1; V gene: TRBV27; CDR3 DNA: TGTGCCAGCACCACGCAGGGCGCAAACACTGAAGCTTTCTTT; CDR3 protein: CASTTQGANTEAFF
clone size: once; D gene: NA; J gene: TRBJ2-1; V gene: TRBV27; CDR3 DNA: TGTGCCAGCCAAGGACTACTCACCTACTCCTACAATGAGCAGTTCTTC; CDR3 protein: CASQGLLTYSYNEQFF
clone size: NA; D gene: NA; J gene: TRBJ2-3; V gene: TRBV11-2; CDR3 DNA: TGTGCCAGCAGCCGACCGGGACGCGCCCCAGATACGCAGTATTTT; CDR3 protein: CASSRPGRAPDTQYF
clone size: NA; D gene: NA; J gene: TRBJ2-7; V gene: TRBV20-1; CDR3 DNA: TGCAGTGCAGAGACAGGCTACGAGCAGTACTTC; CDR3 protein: CSAETGYEQYF
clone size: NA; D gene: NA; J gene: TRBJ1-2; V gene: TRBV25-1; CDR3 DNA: TGTGCCAGCAGTGAATACGGAACCCGGAGGGACCGCTATGGCTACACCTTC; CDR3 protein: CASSEYGTRRDRYGYTF
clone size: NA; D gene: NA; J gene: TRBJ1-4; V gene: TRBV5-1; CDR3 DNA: TGCGCCAGCAGCGAAACTCCTAATAATGAAAAACTGTTTTTT; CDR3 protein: CASSETPNNEKLFF
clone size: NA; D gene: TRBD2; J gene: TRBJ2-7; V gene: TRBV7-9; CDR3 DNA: TGTGCCAGCATCGGGAGGTACTCCTACGAGCAGTACTTC; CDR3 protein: CASIGRYSYEQYF
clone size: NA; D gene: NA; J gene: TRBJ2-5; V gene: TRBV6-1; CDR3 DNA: TGTGCCAGCAGTGACGAGGACGGCCTCGTGGAGACCCAGTACTTC; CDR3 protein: CASSDEDGLVETQYF
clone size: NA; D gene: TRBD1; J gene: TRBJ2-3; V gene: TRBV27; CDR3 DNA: TGTGCCAGCAGTTTAGTGGGCAGGGGGCGCACAGATACGCAGTATTTT; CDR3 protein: CASSLVGRGRTDTQYF
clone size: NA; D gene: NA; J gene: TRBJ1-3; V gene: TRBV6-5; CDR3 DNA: TGTGCCAGCAGATCCCAGGGGCCTGGAAACACCATATATTTT; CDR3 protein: CASRSQGPGNTIYF
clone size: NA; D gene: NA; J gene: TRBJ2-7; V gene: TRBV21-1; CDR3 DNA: TGTGCCAGCAGCAAAGAGTTGCAGGGGGGGTACGAGCAGTACTTC; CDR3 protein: CASSKELQGGYEQYF
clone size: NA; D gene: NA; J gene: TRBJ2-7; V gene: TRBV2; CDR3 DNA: TGTGCCAGCAGTGAATTGGGGGCTGGCTCCTACGAGCAGTACTTC; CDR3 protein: CASSELGAGSYEQYF
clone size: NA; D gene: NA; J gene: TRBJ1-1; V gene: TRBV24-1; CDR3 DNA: TGTGCCACCTATCGGCGGTACACTGAAGCTTTCTTT; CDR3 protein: CATYRRYTEAFF
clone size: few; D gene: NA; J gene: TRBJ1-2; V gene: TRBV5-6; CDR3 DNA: TGTGCCAGCAGCTTGCTTTACGGGTCCCGATATGGCTACACCTTC; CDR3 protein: CASSLLYGSRYGYTF
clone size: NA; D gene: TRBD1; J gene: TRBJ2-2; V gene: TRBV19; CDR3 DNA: TGTGCCAGTAGGAAGGGACAGCCGAACACCGGGGAGCTGTTTTTT; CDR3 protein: CASRKGQPNTGELFF
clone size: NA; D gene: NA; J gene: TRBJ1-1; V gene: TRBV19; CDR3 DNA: TGTGCCAGTAGTATCGGGCGTGACACTGAAGCTTTCTTT; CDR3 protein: CASSIGRDTEAFF
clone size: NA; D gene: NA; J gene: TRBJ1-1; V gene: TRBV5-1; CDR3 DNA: TGCGCCAGCAGCTTGTTCCCCGCAGGGGCGGCGAACACTGAAGCTTTCTTT; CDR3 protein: CASSLFPAGAANTEAFF